The clone carrying this TCR beta chain was observed a single time. The table came from immunoSEQ multiplex PCR; TCRdb's copy has only in-frame clones and leaves some out. This sample carries some 250,000 clones, roughly 86% of them seen once, and the ten largest clones take roughly 4%. The study assigned cohorts using participant-reported clinical history. The data were taken from a study of blood T cell repertoires in COVID-19. Across the whole study: PBMCs, B-cell-depleted T cells, or T cells were the source of the cDNA or gDNA that made up the material.

This receptor was taken from a woman aged 30 to 39 with acute COVID-19. The sequenced material came from PBMCs or T cells enriched from blood (not recorded which).

This CDR3 is CAWSSGVIGNTIYF. As DNA, the CDR3 is TGTGCCTGGAGTTCAGGGGTTATCGGAAACACCATATATTTT. The V call is TRBV30, the J call TRBJ1-3; tentative D call: TRBD1 (6 bases). Germline V gene lookup returns CDR1 GTSNPN and CDR2 SVGIG (reference sequence). Trimming pared 2 bases from V and 4 bases from J, leaving 12 bases between. The CDR3 loop spans 14 amino acids.